One and the same sample provided the 10 T cell receptor beta chains below, sequenced in a study of T cell responses to AZD1222 COVID-19 vaccine. Method: immunoSEQ multiplex PCR; TCRdb's copy keeps in-frame clones and lacks some. Counted here are 100,000 to 150,000 clones, roughly nine tenths occurring once; the ten biggest clones make up more than 2.5%. Sequencing was performed on peripheral blood, taken on day 0 of AZD1222 vaccination. These receptor sequences come from an adult in good health.

CDR3 protein: CASSLGESSGNTIYF. DNA of the CDR3: TGTGCCAGCAGCTTAGGGGAGAGCTCTGGAAACACCATATATTTT. This chain connects TRBV11-3 to TRBJ1-3; no firm D call. The V gene's germline CDR1 is SGHNT and CDR2 YENEEA. V was shortened by 1 base and J by 0 bases, with 7 bases between the two germline ends. The CDR3 covers 15 residues.

This clone was seen a single time. J is TRBJ2-7 and V is TRBV4-3; D is ambiguous. This CDR3 comprises 13 residues. Germline lookup yields CDR1 LGHNA and CDR2 YSLEER. Trimming removed 3 bases from V and 4 bases from J, with 10 bases in between. CDR3 in DNA: TGCGCCAGCAGCCAGGGGTCCTGGTACGAGCAGTACTTC. Translating it yields CASSQGSWYEQYF.

The V and J genes are TRBV6-5 and TRBJ1-5, with 10 bases lining up with TRBD1. From germline, CDR1 is MNHEY and CDR2 SVGAGI. This CDR3 comprises 15 residues. The junction had 8 bases not matched to a gene; V was cut back by 6 bases and J by 6 bases. The CDR3 nucleotides read TGTGCCAGCAGGGGGACCGGGACAGGGGTTCAGCCCCAGCATTTT. Translated, it gives CASRGTGTGVQPQHF.

The chain carries TRBV18 and TRBJ1-2; D unresolved. Germline V CDR1 and CDR2: KGHSH, LQKENI. Trimming took 3 bases from V and 3 from J, leaving 11 bases between them. The CDR3 contains 14 residues. DNA of the CDR3: TGTGCCAGCTCACCCAGAGGCAGTGACTATGGCTACACCTTC. This translates into CASSPRGSDYGYTF.

This chain uses TRBV5-1 with TRBJ2-1, with D possibly matching TRBD2 (6 bases). Germline-derived CDR1 and CDR2 are SGHRS and YFSETQ. The CDR3 spans 14 residues. V dropped 3 bases and J dropped 7 bases, with 14 bases sitting between them. CDR3 DNA: TGCGCCAGCAGCTCAGGGACTGTAACAAATGAGCAGTTCTTC. As protein: CASSSGTVTNEQFF.

This chain uses TRBV6-2 or TRBV6-3 with TRBJ2-7; 7 nucleotides align to TRBD1. This CDR3 has 13 amino acids. Germline trimming cut 6 bases from V and 2 bases from J; bases unmatched to any gene: 4. Germline CDR1 MNHEY, CDR2 SVGEGT. CDR3 DNA: TGTGCCAGCAGCCAGGGGGTTACCTACGAGCAGTACTTC. Its protein is CASSQGVTYEQYF.

This chain joins TRBV5-5 and TRBJ2-5; D possibly corresponds to TRBD1 (5 bases). CDR3 size: 14 residues. CDR1 SGHKS and CDR2 YYEKEE come from the germline V gene (reference sequence). The ends were cut back, 0 bases at V and 6 bases at J, with 12 bases in the middle. DNA for the CDR3: TGTGCCAGCAGCTTGGGCGCAGGGTGGCAGACCCAGTACTTC. Amino acid sequence: CASSLGAGWQTQYF.

This clone has a single count. The chain recombines TRBV10-2 with TRBJ2-5; D possibly matches TRBD1 or TRBD2 (5 bases each). This CDR3 has 15 residues. Between the trimmed V and J ends, which lost 2 bases and 5 bases, there was a span of 15 bases. Germline V gives CDR1 WSHSY, CDR2 SAAADI. In nucleotides, the CDR3 is TGCGCCAGCAGTGAGCGGGGCTCCCTTGGGGAGACCCAGTACTTC. It translates to CASSERGSLGETQYF.

J is TRBJ1-5 and V is TRBV6-2 or TRBV6-3, with a tentative D call TRBD1 (5 bases). Germline V gene lookup returns CDR1 MNHEY and CDR2 SVGEGT. This CDR3 has 16 residues. The V end lost 0 bases, the J end lost 1 base, and 10 bases lay between the germline ends. CDR3 amino acids: CASSYSQVLSNQPQHF. CDR3 nucleotide sequence: TGTGCCAGCAGTTACTCACAGGTCCTAAGCAATCAGCCCCAGCATTTT.

The rearrangement uses TRBV7-8 and TRBJ1-5; 7 nucleotides align to TRBD1. Germline V gene data show CDR1 as SGHVS and CDR2 as FQNEAQ. This CDR3 is 16 amino acids long. V lost 6 bases and J lost 7; bases outside the gene matches: 15. CDR3 sequence (DNA): TGTGCCAGCAGTTCACAGACAGGGTCTTTTGTCCAGCCCCAGCATTTT. Translating gives CASSSQTGSFVQPQHF.